This T cell receptor beta chain was captured by sequencing in a study of blood T cell repertoires in COVID-19. Method: immunoSEQ multiplex PCR; TCRdb's copy keeps in-frame clones and lacks some. The table has some 420,000 clones, around 87% seen once. This clone was recorded once. The length of the CDR3 is 15 residues. The V gene's germline CDR1 is SNHLY and CDR2 FYNNEI. After removal of 1 base from V and 6 bases from J, the junction contained 9 bases not matched to a gene. The rearrangement joins TRBV2 to TRBJ2-7, with 7 positions matching TRBD2. What was sequenced was PBMCs or T cells enriched from blood (not recorded which). This receptor was taken from a man aged 30 to 39 who had recovered from COVID-19. In DNA form, the CDR3 reads TGTGCCAGCAGTGAAGAAGGGGCAGCGGGGAGCGAGCAGTACTTC. Protein: CASSEEGAAGSEQYF.